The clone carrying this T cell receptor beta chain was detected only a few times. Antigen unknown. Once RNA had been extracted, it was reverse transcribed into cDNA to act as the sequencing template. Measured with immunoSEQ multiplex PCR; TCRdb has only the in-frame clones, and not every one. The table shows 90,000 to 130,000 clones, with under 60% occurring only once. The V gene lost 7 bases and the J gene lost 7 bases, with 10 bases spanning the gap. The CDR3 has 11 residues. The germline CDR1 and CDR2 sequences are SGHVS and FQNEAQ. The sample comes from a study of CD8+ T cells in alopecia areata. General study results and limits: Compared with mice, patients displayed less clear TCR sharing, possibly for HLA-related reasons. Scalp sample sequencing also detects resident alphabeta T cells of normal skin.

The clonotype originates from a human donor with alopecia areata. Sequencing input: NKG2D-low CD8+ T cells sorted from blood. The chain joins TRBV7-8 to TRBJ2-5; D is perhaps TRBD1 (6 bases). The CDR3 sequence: CASNRGGTQYF. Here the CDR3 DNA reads TGTGCCAGCAACCGAGGGGGGACCCAGTACTTC.